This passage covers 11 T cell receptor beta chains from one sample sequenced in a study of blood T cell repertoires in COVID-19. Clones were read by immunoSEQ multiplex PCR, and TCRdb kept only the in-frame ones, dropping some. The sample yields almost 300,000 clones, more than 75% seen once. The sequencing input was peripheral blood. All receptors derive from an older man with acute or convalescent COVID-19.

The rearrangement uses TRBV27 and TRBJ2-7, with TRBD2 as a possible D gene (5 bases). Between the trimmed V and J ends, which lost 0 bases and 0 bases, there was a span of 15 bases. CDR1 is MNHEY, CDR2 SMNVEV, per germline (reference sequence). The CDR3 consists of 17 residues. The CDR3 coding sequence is TGTGCCAGCAGTTTATCCCCGGCTAGCAAAATCTCCTACGAGCAGTACTTC. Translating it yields CASSLSPASKISYEQYF.

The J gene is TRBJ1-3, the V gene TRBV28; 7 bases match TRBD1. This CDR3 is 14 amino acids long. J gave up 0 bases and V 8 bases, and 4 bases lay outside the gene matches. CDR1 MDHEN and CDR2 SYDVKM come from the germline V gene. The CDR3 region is CASDRDLSGNTIYF. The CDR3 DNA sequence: TGTGCCAGCGACAGGGACCTCTCTGGAAACACCATATATTTT.

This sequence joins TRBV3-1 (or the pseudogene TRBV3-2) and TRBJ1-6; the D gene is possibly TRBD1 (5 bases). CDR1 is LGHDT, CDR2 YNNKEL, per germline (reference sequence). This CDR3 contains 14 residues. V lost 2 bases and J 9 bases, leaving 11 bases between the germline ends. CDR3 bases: TGTGCCAGCAGCCAACCAGGGAACGGTTCACCCCTCCACTTT. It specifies CASSQPGNGSPLHF.

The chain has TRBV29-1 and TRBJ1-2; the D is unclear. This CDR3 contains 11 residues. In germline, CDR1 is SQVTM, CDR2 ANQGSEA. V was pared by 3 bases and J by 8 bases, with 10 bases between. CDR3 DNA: TGCAGCGTTGACGGGATTGGGGGCTACACCTTC. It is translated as CSVDGIGGYTF.

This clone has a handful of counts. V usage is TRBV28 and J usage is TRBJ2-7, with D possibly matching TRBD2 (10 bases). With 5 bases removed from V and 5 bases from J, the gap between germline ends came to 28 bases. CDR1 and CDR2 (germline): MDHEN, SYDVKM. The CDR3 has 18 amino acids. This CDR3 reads CASSRYRGLAGETDEQYF. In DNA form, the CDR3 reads TGTGCCAGCAGTCGTTACAGGGGGCTAGCGGGAGAAACAGACGAGCAGTACTTC.

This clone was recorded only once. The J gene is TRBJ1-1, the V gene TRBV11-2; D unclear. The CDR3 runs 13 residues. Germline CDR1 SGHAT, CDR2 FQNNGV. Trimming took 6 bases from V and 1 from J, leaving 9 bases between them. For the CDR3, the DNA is TGTGCCAGCAGGAGAGAGGGGAACACTGAAGCTTTCTTT. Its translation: CASRREGNTEAFF.

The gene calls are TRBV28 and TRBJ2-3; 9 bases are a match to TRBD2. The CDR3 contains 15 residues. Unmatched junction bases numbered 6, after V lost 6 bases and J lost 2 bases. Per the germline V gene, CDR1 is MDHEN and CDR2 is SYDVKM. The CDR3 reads CASSSASGNTDTQYF. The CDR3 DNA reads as TGTGCCAGCAGCTCAGCTAGCGGGAACACAGATACGCAGTATTTT.

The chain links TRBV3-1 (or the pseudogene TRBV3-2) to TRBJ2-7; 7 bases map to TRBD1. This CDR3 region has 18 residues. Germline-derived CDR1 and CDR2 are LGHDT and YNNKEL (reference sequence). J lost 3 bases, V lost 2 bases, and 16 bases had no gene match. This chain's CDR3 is CASSQHLSRGQTFYEQYF. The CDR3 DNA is TGTGCCAGCAGCCAACACCTTTCTCGGGGACAGACTTTCTACGAGCAGTACTTC.

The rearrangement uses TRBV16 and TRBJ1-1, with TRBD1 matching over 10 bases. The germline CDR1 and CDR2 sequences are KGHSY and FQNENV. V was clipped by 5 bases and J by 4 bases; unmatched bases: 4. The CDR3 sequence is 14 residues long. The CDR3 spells CASSKTGGGTEAFF. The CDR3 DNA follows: TGTGCCAGCAGCAAGACAGGGGGCGGCACTGAAGCTTTCTTT.

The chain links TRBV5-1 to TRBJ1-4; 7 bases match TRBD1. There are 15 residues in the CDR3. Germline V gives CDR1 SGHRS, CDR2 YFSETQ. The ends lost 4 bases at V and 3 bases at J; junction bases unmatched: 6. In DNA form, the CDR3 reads TGCGCCAGCAGCGCGTCCGGGACAGCTAATGAAAAACTGTTTTTT. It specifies CASSASGTANEKLFF. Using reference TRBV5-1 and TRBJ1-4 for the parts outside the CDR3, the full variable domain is KAGVTQTPRYLIKTRGQQVTLSCSPISGHRSVSWYQQTPGQGLQFLFEYFSETQRNKGNFPGRFSGRQFSNSRSEMNVSTLELGDSALYLCASSASGTANEKLFFGSGTQLSVL.

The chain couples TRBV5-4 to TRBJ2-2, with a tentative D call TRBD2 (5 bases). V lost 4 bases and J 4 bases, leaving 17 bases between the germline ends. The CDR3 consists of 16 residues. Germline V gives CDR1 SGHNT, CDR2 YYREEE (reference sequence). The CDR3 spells CASSPVPGSGTGELFF. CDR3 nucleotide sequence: TGTGCCAGCAGCCCCGTACCGGGGAGTGGCACCGGGGAGCTGTTTTTT.